These 25 T cell receptor beta chains originate from one sample sequenced in a study of blood T cell repertoires in COVID-19. Clones were read by immunoSEQ multiplex PCR, and TCRdb kept only the in-frame ones, dropping some. Altogether some 200,000 clones are present, approximately 80% being singletons, with the ten largest covering 0.8% to 0.95%. Sequenced: peripheral blood. These receptors were obtained from a man between 60 and 75 years old with COVID-19, enrolled during active disease.

The chain couples TRBV7-9 to TRBJ1-1; 10 bases align to TRBD1. The CDR3 is made up of 16 amino acids. The V and J ends lost 5 bases and 0 bases, in that order; junction bases with no gene match: 6. The germline CDR1 and CDR2 sequences are SEHNR and FQNEAQ (reference sequence). The CDR3 DNA follows: TGTGCCAGCAGCCTGGACAGGGGGAGGATGAACACTGAAGCTTTCTTT. This codes for CASSLDRGRMNTEAFF.

V and J are TRBV29-1 and TRBJ1-2; D is unclear. Germline V gene data show CDR1 as SQVTM and CDR2 as ANQGSEA. Deletions cut 5 bases from V and 4 bases from J, with 11 bases between. This CDR3 region has 12 residues. CDR3 coding DNA: TGCAGCGTTCTCAGAGGACTCTATGGCTACACCTTC. Amino acids: CSVLRGLYGYTF.

This chain uses TRBV2 with TRBJ1-5; no clear D. This CDR3 has 14 residues. V lost 6 bases and J lost 6, with 15 bases in between. In germline, CDR1 is SNHLY, CDR2 FYNNEI. This CDR3 reads CASRKNGVTQPQHF. The CDR3 bases are TGTGCCAGCAGGAAAAACGGGGTCACTCAGCCCCAGCATTTT.

In the case of this clone: Other DNA sequences in this sample translate to the same CDR3. The chain has TRBV7-3 and TRBJ2-2, with D perhaps TRBD1 (7 bases). Looked up from germline, CDR1 is SGHTA and CDR2 is FQGTGA. V gave up 4 bases and J gave up 4 bases, with 10 bases separating them. There are 14 residues in the CDR3. Here the CDR3 reads CASSSQGGTGELFF. The CDR3 DNA reads as TGTGCCAGCAGCTCCCAGGGGGGCACCGGGGAGCTGTTTTTT.

The genes are TRBV28 and TRBJ1-2; 11 nucleotides match TRBD1. V lost 6 bases to trimming and J lost 4 bases; unmatched junction nucleotides: 7. CDR3 length: 15 residues. Germline CDR1 and CDR2: MDHEN and SYDVKM. CDR3 bases: TGTGCCAGCAGCCCACCGGGACAGGGGGGCTATGGCTACACCTTC. It codes for CASSPPGQGGYGYTF.

This chain uses TRBV4-1 with TRBJ1-5; D perhaps matches TRBD1 (6 bases). Trimming left V 4 bases short and J 7 bases short, with 17 bases between. This CDR3 is built from 15 residues. Germline V gene sequence: CDR1 MGHRA, CDR2 YSYEKL. The CDR3 sequence: CASSPSNREYQPQHF. CDR3 nucleotide sequence: TGCGCCAGCAGCCCCAGTAACAGGGAGTACCAGCCCCAGCATTTT.

This clone was counted only a few times. The DNA of the CDR3 is TGTGCCAGCAGCCAAGGTTCAGGGAAGGGTGGCTACACCTTC. Amino acid sequence: CASSQGSGKGGYTF. The chain has TRBV3-1 (or the pseudogene TRBV3-2) and TRBJ1-2, with D perhaps TRBD1 (5 bases). Germline lookup yields CDR1 LGHDT and CDR2 YNNKEL (reference sequence). This CDR3 region has 14 residues. V lost 1 base and J 7 bases, leaving 13 bases between the germline ends.

V is TRBV2 and J is TRBJ1-2; possibly TRBD1 for D (6 bases). This CDR3 is 17 amino acids long. V was cut by 0 bases and J by 0 bases, with 14 bases left in between. Germline V CDR1 and CDR2: SNHLY, FYNNEI. CDR3 in amino acids: CASSEATVKGANYGYTF. The CDR3, as DNA: TGTGCCAGCAGTGAAGCAACTGTGAAGGGGGCTAACTATGGCTACACCTTC.

The rearrangement links TRBV14 to TRBJ1-6; no firm D call. The V gene lost 1 base and the J gene lost 7 bases, with 8 bases spanning the gap. This CDR3 region has 14 residues. CDR1 SGHDN and CDR2 FVKESK come from the germline V gene. The CDR3 nucleotides read TGTGCCAGCAGCCAAGGACGGGTCAATTCACCCCTCCACTTT. Translation: CASSQGRVNSPLHF.

This chain uses TRBV6-1 with TRBJ1-6, with 11 bases identical to TRBD1. The CDR3 has 17 amino acids. V lost 4 bases, J lost 8 bases, and 10 bases stayed unmatched. Germline loops: CDR1 MNHNS, CDR2 SASEGT. The CDR3, as DNA: TGTGCCAGCAGTGGAAGGACAGGGGGCAGGGGGGATTCACCCCTCCACTTT. It specifies CASSGRTGGRGDSPLHF.

The chain has TRBV9 and TRBJ1-2; no reliable D call. Germline lookup yields CDR1 SGDLS and CDR2 YYNGEE. V shed 0 bases and J shed 2 bases, with 11 bases lying between them. This CDR3 is built from 15 residues. CDR3 coding DNA: TGTGCCAGCAGCGTAGGTAACAGTTTGAACTATGGCTACACCTTC. Amino acids: CASSVGNSLNYGYTF.

The chain is built from TRBV29-1 and TRBJ2-5; possibly TRBD1 for D (6 bases). V was trimmed by 7 bases and J by 5 bases, leaving 11 bases between them. The germline gives CDR1 SQVTM, CDR2 ANQGSEA. This CDR3 spans 11 amino acids. CDR3 in amino acids: CSGQRGETQYF. CDR3 bases: TGCAGCGGACAGAGGGGGGAGACCCAGTACTTC.

The chain employs TRBV7-9 and TRBJ2-7, with 11 bases lining up with TRBD1. V lost 4 bases and J lost 3; bases outside the gene matches: 2. Per the germline V gene, CDR1 is SEHNR and CDR2 is FQNEAQ (reference sequence). The CDR3 loop spans 14 amino acids. DNA for the CDR3: TGTGCCAGCAGCTCCGGGACAGGGGGCTACGAGCAGTACTTC. Translation gives CASSSGTGGYEQYF.

The V and J genes are TRBV29-1 and TRBJ1-1; 7 bases are a match to TRBD1. Germline CDR1 is SQVTM and CDR2 is ANQGSEA. The CDR3 covers 12 residues. The V and J ends lost 4 bases and 6 bases, in that order; junction bases with no gene match: 5. CDR3 loop: CSVAGQAPEAFF. CDR3 in DNA: TGCAGCGTTGCAGGACAGGCCCCTGAAGCTTTCTTT.

The rearrangement joins TRBV6-5 to TRBJ2-1; a possible D gene is TRBD2 (5 bases). Germline V gene sequence: CDR1 MNHEY, CDR2 SVGAGI. Trimming removed 6 bases at V and 0 bases at J, with 12 bases between. The CDR3 consists of 15 residues. In DNA, the CDR3 is TGTGCCAGCAGGGCCCCGGGGAGCTCCTACAATGAGCAGTTCTTC. As protein: CASRAPGSSYNEQFF.

This clone was found a few times. The rearrangement uses TRBV12-3 or TRBV12-4 and TRBJ2-2; maybe TRBD2 (5 bases). Trimming pared 6 bases from V and 3 bases from J, leaving 8 bases between. This CDR3 region has 13 residues. CDR3: CASRGGYTGELFF. Here the CDR3 DNA reads TGTGCCAGCAGAGGAGGATACACCGGGGAGCTGTTTTTT.

This clone was picked up one time. The CDR3 is CASSLTGPGEWTEAFF. CDR3 DNA: TGTGCCAGCTCACTCACGGGCCCGGGGGAATGGACTGAAGCTTTCTTT. The V call is TRBV18, the J call TRBJ1-1; TRBD1 is a possible D gene (5 bases). The germline V and J ends were trimmed by 4 bases and 5 bases, with 20 bases remaining between them. This CDR3 comprises 16 residues. The germline V gene encodes CDR1 KGHSH and CDR2 LQKENI.

The chain employs TRBV7-3 and TRBJ1-1; TRBD1 might be the D (6 bases). V lost 6 bases and J 6 bases, leaving 14 bases between the germline ends. CDR1 is SGHTA, CDR2 FQGTGA, per germline. This CDR3 has 13 amino acids. The CDR3 DNA reads TGTGCCAGCAGTAAAACAGGGATCGCTGAAGCTTTCTTT. Amino acid sequence: CASSKTGIAEAFF.

The J gene is TRBJ2-3, the V gene TRBV5-6; 7 nucleotides align to TRBD1. This CDR3 contains 17 residues. Germline values: CDR1 SGHDT, CDR2 YYEEEE. V dropped 0 bases and J dropped 0; count of bases not matched to a gene: 7. The CDR3 DNA follows: TGTGCCAGCAGCTTGGGATCCGACAGGGTGAGCACAGATACGCAGTATTTT. It is translated as CASSLGSDRVSTDTQYF.

The gene calls are TRBV4-3 and TRBJ1-2, with 11 bases aligning to TRBD1. The V and J ends lost 3 bases and 7 bases, in that order; junction bases with no gene match: 7. CDR3 length: 15 amino acids. Germline values: CDR1 LGHNA, CDR2 YSLEER. The CDR3 here is CASSHMDRGLLGYTF. The CDR3, as DNA: TGCGCCAGCAGCCACATGGACAGGGGGCTACTTGGCTACACCTTC.

The V gene is TRBV3-1 (or the pseudogene TRBV3-2), the J gene TRBJ1-1; possible D gene TRBD1, 5 bases. With 1 base removed from V and 4 bases from J, the gap between germline ends came to 10 bases. The CDR3 sequence is 14 residues long. The germline V gene has CDR1 LGHDT and CDR2 YNNKEL (reference sequence). The CDR3 DNA reads as TGTGCCAGCAGCCAAGCAGGGTTGGGCACTGAAGCTTTCTTT. It specifies CASSQAGLGTEAFF.

The chain carries TRBV19 and TRBJ1-4, with D uncertain. Trimming stripped 7 bases from V and 8 bases from J, with 14 bases between. The length of the CDR3 is 13 residues. The germline gives CDR1 LNHDA, CDR2 SQIVND (reference sequence). This CDR3 reads CASKTARGEKLFF. In DNA form, the CDR3 reads TGTGCCAGTAAGACGGCCCGAGGGGAAAAACTGTTTTTT.

The genes are TRBV7-4 and TRBJ1-3; the match to TRBD1 covers 9 bases. Trimming at V came to 5 bases and at J to 2 bases, leaving 7 bases not matched to a gene. In germline, CDR1 is SGHVT, CDR2 SQSDAQ. This CDR3 has 16 residues. The CDR3 DNA follows: TGTGCCAGCAGCCCACGGACAGGGGCCCCTGGAAACACCATATATTTT. The encoded protein is CASSPRTGAPGNTIYF.

The rearrangement uses TRBV30 and TRBJ1-2, with TRBD1 matching over 7 bases. Trimming at V came to 2 bases and at J to 5 bases, leaving 8 bases not matched to a gene. Germline CDR1 and CDR2: GTSNPN and SVGIG (reference sequence). CDR3 size: 14 residues. The CDR3 region has the DNA TGTGCCTGGAGTCTCAAGGGGGCACCGTATGGCTACACCTTC. Residues: CAWSLKGAPYGYTF. The full variable domain, its missing parts supplied by reference TRBV30 and TRBJ1-2, is SQTIHQWPATLVQPVGSPLSLECTVEGTSNPNLYWYRQAAGRGLQLLFYSVGIGQISSEVPQNLSASRPQDRQFILSSKKLLLSDSGFYLCAWSLKGAPYGYTFGSGTRLTVV.

The V and J genes are TRBV12-3 or TRBV12-4 and TRBJ2-7; 7 nucleotides line up with TRBD1. J lost 6 bases, V lost 3 bases, and 5 bases had no gene match. The CDR3 is 13 amino acids. CDR3 sequence reads: CASSFDRESEQYF. CDR3 DNA: TGTGCCAGCAGTTTCGACAGGGAGAGCGAGCAGTACTTC.